The rows below give T cell receptor beta chains drawn from one sample of a study of shared clonotypes between healthy human individuals. Assay used: immunoSEQ multiplex PCR; TCRdb lists only in-frame clones, some missing. Here the sample spans 470,000 or so clones, 60% to 80% being singletons. The sequencing input was PBMCs. The receptors come from a woman aged 40 to 49 in good health. Some clones in this sample may be carry-over from other donors' samples. Each CDR3 is given with its conserved first and last residue. The order of the fields is clone size, D gene, J gene, V gene, CDR3 DNA, CDR3 protein. The D gene is left open where the match is weak. Expanded clones are given a class, and other clones once, few, many or no size at all.

NA,TRBD1,TRBJ1-1,TRBV28,TGTGCCAGCAGTTCGACCGGGACAGGAGTAACTGAAGCTTTCTTT,CASSSTGTGVTEAFF
NA,TRBD2,TRBJ2-7,TRBV6-1,TGTGCCAGCAGTGAATCGGGACTAGCGGGACGCTACGAGCAGTACTTC,CASSESGLAGRYEQYF
NA,NA,TRBJ2-1,TRBV6-4,TGTGCCAGCAGTACGGGAGATCGTGATGAGCAGTTCTTC,CASSTGDRDEQFF
NA,TRBD2,TRBJ2-7,TRBV13,TGTGCCAGCAGCCCCGTAGCGGGAGGGGCCTACGAGCAGTACTTC,CASSPVAGGAYEQYF
NA,TRBD1,TRBJ1-1,TRBV5-6,TGTGCCAGCAGAACTTCAGGGACAGGGGACTCTGAAGCTTTCTTT,CASRTSGTGDSEAFF
once,NA,TRBJ2-3,TRBV15,TGTGCCACCAGCAGAGTGAGAGATACGCAGTATTTT,CATSRVRDTQYF
NA,NA,TRBJ2-4,TRBV9,TGTGCCAGCGCCCAGGGAGGAGAACTAGCCAAAAACATTCAGTACTTC,CASAQGGELAKNIQYF
NA,TRBD2,TRBJ2-7,TRBV28,TGTGCCAGCAGTTTAATGTCTAGCGGGAGCTACGAGCAGTACTTC,CASSLMSSGSYEQYF
NA,TRBD1,TRBJ1-2,TRBV5-1,TGCGCCAGCAGGCCCGTTGAGGACAGGGCTAACTATGGCTACACCTTC,CASRPVEDRANYGYTF
NA,NA,TRBJ1-1,TRBV11-2,TGTGCCAGCAGCTTAGGGCAACCCACTGAAGCTTTCTTT,CASSLGQPTEAFF
NA,NA,TRBJ1-1,TRBV28,TGTGCCAGCAGCCTCGGACAAGGGAGGAAAGCTTTCTTT,CASSLGQGRKAFF
NA,TRBD2,TRBJ2-1,TRBV9,TGTGCCAGCAGCCCGGACCCCATAGCGGGCGATGAGCAGTTCTTC,CASSPDPIAGDEQFF
NA,NA,TRBJ2-7,TRBV6-1,TGTGCCAGCAGGTCCCCCTCGTACGAGCAGTACTTC,CASRSPSYEQYF
NA,NA,TRBJ2-7,TRBV10-3,TGTGCCATCAGTGCCAATACAAGGGGAGTCTACGAGCAGTACTTC,CAISANTRGVYEQYF
NA,NA,TRBJ1-1,TRBV6-1,TGTGCCAGCAGTGGCTGGGGGGGGGCAATGAACACTGAAGCTTTCTTT,CASSGWGGAMNTEAFF
NA,TRBD1,TRBJ2-2,TRBV7-2,TGTGCCAGCAGCTTGAGGGACAGCCGCACCGGGGAGCTGTTTTTT,CASSLRDSRTGELFF
NA,NA,TRBJ2-5,TRBV7-8,TGTGCCAGCAGAGCTTCGACCGAGACCCAGTACTTC,CASRASTETQYF
NA,TRBD2,TRBJ2-1,TRBV5-1,TGCGCCAGCAGCTTACCTCGAGCGGGAGGGCCTAAATTCTTC,CASSLPRAGGPKFF
many,TRBD2,TRBJ2-3,TRBV4-2,TGTGCCAGCAGTCGCCGGACTAGCGGGGAGAGCACAGATACGCAGTATTTT,CASSRRTSGESTDTQYF
NA,TRBD2,TRBJ2-3,TRBV19,TGTGCCAGTAGTATTGGGGGGGGCACAGATACGCAGTATTTT,CASSIGGGTDTQYF
NA,NA,TRBJ2-3,TRBV7-2,TGTGCCAGCAGCCCCAGACACAACACAGATACGCAGTATTTT,CASSPRHNTDTQYF
NA,TRBD2,TRBJ2-5,TRBV5-1,TGCGCCAGCAGCCAAGGACTAGCGGGAGCTTACACCCAGTACTTC,CASSQGLAGAYTQYF
NA,NA,TRBJ2-1,TRBV5-6,TGTGCCAGCAGCTTGGGCCCCCGTTTGTATGAGCAGTTCTTC,CASSLGPRLYEQFF
NA,TRBD1,TRBJ2-6,TRBV18,TGTGCCAGCTCACCTTGGACAGGCCTCAGCTCTGGGGCCAACGTCCTGACTTTC,CASSPWTGLSSGANVLTF
NA,NA,TRBJ2-2,TRBV4-2,TGTGCCAGCAGCCAATATCTGTCAGGGTGGAACACCGGGGAGCTGTTTTTT,CASSQYLSGWNTGELFF
NA,NA,TRBJ1-2,TRBV7-2,TGTGCCAGCAGCTCCTCCACAGGGAAATTCTATGGCTACACCTTC,CASSSSTGKFYGYTF
NA,NA,TRBJ2-7,TRBV9,TGTGCCAGCAGCGTAGGACCCAACTCTTGGGAGCAGTACTTC,CASSVGPNSWEQYF
few,NA,TRBJ2-7,TRBV11-3,TGTGCCAGCAGCTTCGGGGCAAGCTCCTACGAGCAGTACTTC,CASSFGASSYEQYF
NA,TRBD2,TRBJ2-7,TRBV6-6,TGTGCCACCGAGAGCGGGAGTGGGTCCTACGAGCAGTACTTC,CATESGSGSYEQYF
NA,NA,TRBJ2-4,TRBV9,TGTGCCAGCAGCGTGGGGGGCCCAGCCAAAAACATTCAGTACTTC,CASSVGGPAKNIQYF
NA,NA,TRBJ2-7,TRBV6-6,TGTGCCAGCAGAAGGACAGCGCTCTCCTACGAGCAGTACTTC,CASRRTALSYEQYF
once,TRBD1,TRBJ2-2,TRBV6-1,TGTGCCAGCAGTGAACCGGGACAGGGAGCCACCGGGGAGCTGTTTTTT,CASSEPGQGATGELFF
NA,NA,TRBJ2-2,TRBV28,TGTGCCAGCAGTTTATATAGCGGAGCGAACACCGGGGAGCTGTTTTTT,CASSLYSGANTGELFF
NA,TRBD1,TRBJ1-3,TRBV18,TGTGCCAGCTCACCAGATGGGACAGCGGGAAACACCATATATTTT,CASSPDGTAGNTIYF
NA,NA,TRBJ2-7,TRBV30,TGTGCCTGGAGTCGGAACAGGGGGGGCGAGCAGTACTTC,CAWSRNRGGEQYF
few,NA,TRBJ2-3,TRBV28,TGTGCCAGCAGTCCCGGACGAGGGACAGATACGCAGTATTTT,CASSPGRGTDTQYF
NA,NA,TRBJ2-7,TRBV20-1,TGCAGTGCTCACCCCAGAGGGTTTCAGTACTTC,CSAHPRGFQYF
NA,NA,TRBJ2-1,TRBV7-8,TGTGCCAGCAGCTTAGGCCGGGAGCTCAATGAGCAGTTCTTC,CASSLGRELNEQFF
few,NA,TRBJ1-1,TRBV30,TGTGCCTGGAACCTGGGACCGAGGGGGGAGGCTTTCTTT,CAWNLGPRGEAFF
NA,NA,TRBJ1-2,TRBV28,TGTGCCAGCGGTAGGTCCAGGCCGACCGTTAACTATGGCTACACCTTC,CASGRSRPTVNYGYTF
NA,NA,TRBJ2-3,TRBV9,TGTGCCAGCAGCCGCTCAATAGCGGACCTACTCGGGGCAGATACGCAGTATTTT,CASSRSIADLLGADTQYF